A single sample gave rise to the 32 T cell receptor beta chains below, sequenced in a study of control samples from healthy donors and cancer patients. TCRdb's copy holds only in-frame clones and misses some; the assay was immunoSEQ multiplex PCR. The data hold almost 95,000 clones, with 75% to 95% observed a single time. The material sequenced was blood. The receptor source for this set is a woman aged 18 to 35 in good health.

This chain connects TRBV5-5 to TRBJ2-5; no reliable D call. The CDR3 has 15 amino acids. Germline assignment: CDR1 SGHKS and CDR2 YYEKEE (reference sequence). Trimming took off 4 bases at V and 3 bases at J, with 16 bases between the two ends. CDR3 DNA sequence: TGTGCCAGCAGCCCCGACCCGTGGTTAGAAGAGACCCAGTACTTC. Protein product: CASSPDPWLEETQYF.

The rearrangement joins TRBV27 to TRBJ2-4; TRBD1 might be the D (6 bases). With 6 bases removed from V and 8 bases from J, the gap between germline ends came to 17 bases. The CDR3 runs 14 residues. Germline CDR1 is MNHEY and CDR2 is SMNVEV (reference sequence). CDR3 coding DNA: TGTGCCAGCAGCCGGACAGTGAATTACGACATTCAGTACTTC. Amino acid sequence: CASSRTVNYDIQYF.

The genes are TRBV2 and TRBJ2-5, with D possibly TRBD2 on 6 matching bases. Trimming stripped 6 bases from V and 8 bases from J, with 22 bases between. The CDR3 length is 15 residues. Germline CDR1 and CDR2: SNHLY and FYNNEI. The CDR3 region is CASRDGTAKSKTQYF. In nucleotides, the CDR3 is TGTGCCAGCAGAGACGGGACTGCCAAATCGAAAACCCAGTACTTC.

J is TRBJ2-5 and V is TRBV4-1; D possibly uses TRBD1 or TRBD2 (6 bases each). The V gene lost 1 base and the J gene lost 4 bases, with 16 bases spanning the gap. Germline lookup yields CDR1 MGHRA and CDR2 YSYEKL. The CDR3 loop spans 16 amino acids. DNA of the CDR3: TGCGCCAGCAGCCAAGTTGTAGGGGGGCCACGAGAGACCCAGTACTTC. Its protein is CASSQVVGGPRETQYF.

The chain uses TRBV11-2 and TRBJ1-1, with unresolved D. The germline CDR1 and CDR2 sequences are SGHAT and FQNNGV. Trimming took off 4 bases at V and 0 bases at J, with 15 bases between the two ends. The CDR3 loop spans 16 amino acids. CDR3 sequence: CASSWTAEFMNTEAFF. CDR3 nucleotides: TGTGCCAGCAGCTGGACGGCAGAATTCATGAACACTGAAGCTTTCTTT.

This clone was recorded once. V usage is TRBV6-5 and J usage is TRBJ2-6, with TRBD1 matching 10 bases. The CDR3 has 15 residues. The V gene's germline CDR1 is MNHEY and CDR2 SVGAGI. V lost 9 bases, J lost 1 base, and 3 bases stayed unmatched. The CDR3: CASGQGGSGANVLTF. The CDR3 coding sequence is TGTGCCAGTGGACAGGGGGGTTCTGGGGCCAACGTCCTGACTTTC.

The gene calls are TRBV19 and TRBJ2-1, with D hard to call. Trimming shortened V by 6 bases and J by 0 bases, and 9 bases separated the two germline ends. Germline loops: CDR1 LNHDA, CDR2 SQIVND (reference sequence). The CDR3 covers 14 residues. The CDR3 protein is CASSHYSSYNEQFF. CDR3 DNA: TGTGCCAGTAGCCACTACAGCTCCTACAATGAGCAGTTCTTC.

V and J are TRBV14 and TRBJ2-1; D is unclear. V lost 6 bases, J lost 4 bases, and 10 bases lay in between. CDR1 is SGHDN, CDR2 FVKESK, per germline. There are 13 residues in the CDR3. The CDR3 DNA is TGTGCCAGCAGTAAACTCCGGTACAATGAGCAGTTCTTC. It yields the protein CASSKLRYNEQFF. Combining the CDR3 with reference TRBV14 and TRBJ2-1 gives the whole variable domain EAGVTQFPSHSVIEKGQTVTLRCDPISGHDNLYWYRRVMGKEIKFLLHFVKESKQDESGMPNNRFLAERTGGTYSTLKVQPAELEDSGVYFCASSKLRYNEQFFGPGTRLTVL.

V gene TRBV5-1 combines with J gene TRBJ2-3; 9 positions match TRBD2. The CDR3 contains 19 residues. Trimming removed 3 bases from V and 0 bases from J; junction bases left unmatched: 14. The germline V gene has CDR1 SGHRS and CDR2 YFSETQ. The CDR3 DNA reads TGCGCCAGCAGCTCCATGGGGCGGGGGGGATCTTCTAGCACAGATACGCAGTATTTT. It yields the protein CASSSMGRGGSSSTDTQYF.

The chain is built from TRBV5-6 and TRBJ1-4; no clear D gene. With 5 bases removed from V and 8 bases from J, the gap between germline ends came to 10 bases. Germline lookup yields CDR1 SGHDT and CDR2 YYEEEE. The CDR3 extends over 12 amino acids. The CDR3 is CASRYGSEKLFF. Written as DNA, the CDR3 is TGTGCCAGCAGGTACGGTTCCGAAAAACTGTTTTTT. Combining the CDR3 with reference TRBV5-6 and TRBJ1-4 gives the whole variable domain DAGVTQSPTHLIKTRGQQVTLRCSPKSGHDTVSWYQQALGQGPQFIFQYYEEEERQRGNFPDRFSGHQFPNYSSELNVNALLLGDSALYLCASRYGSEKLFFGSGTQLSVL.

The chain uses TRBV18 and TRBJ2-2; a possible D gene is TRBD2 (5 bases). The CDR3 sequence is 16 residues long. Deletions cut 3 bases from V and 0 bases from J, with 11 bases between. Germline CDR1 is KGHSH and CDR2 is LQKENI. In DNA, the CDR3 is TGTGCCAGCTCACCTCGGACGGGGTCGAACACCGGGGAGCTGTTTTTT. Translation: CASSPRTGSNTGELFF. Together with reference TRBV18 and TRBJ2-2, the CDR3 gives the full variable domain: NAGVMQNPRHLVRRRGQEARLRCSPMKGHSHVYWYRQLPEEGLKFMVYLQKENIIDESGMPKERFSAEFPKEGPSILRIQQVVRGDSAAYFCASSPRTGSNTGELFFGEGSRLTVL.

The J gene is TRBJ2-5, the V gene TRBV5-1; TRBD1 agrees at 8 bases. Looked up from germline, CDR1 is SGHRS and CDR2 is YFSETQ. The CDR3 consists of 14 residues. V dropped 1 base and J dropped 5; count of bases not matched to a gene: 4. CDR3 bases: TGCGCCAGCAGCTTGCAGGGGGCGCGTGAGACCCAGTACTTC. The encoded protein is CASSLQGARETQYF.

CDR3 protein: CASSSGQGAPGYGYTF. The CDR3 region has the DNA TGCGCCAGCAGCTCGGGACAGGGGGCGCCCGGTTATGGCTACACCTTC. This rearrangement joins TRBV5-1 to TRBJ1-2; TRBD1 agrees at 12 bases. The CDR3 runs 16 residues. Germline assignment: CDR1 SGHRS and CDR2 YFSETQ. With V trimmed by 3 bases and J by 5 bases, 8 bases remained unmatched.

A word on this clone: The sample carries other DNA sequences with the same CDR3. The chain employs TRBV5-1 and TRBJ2-1; 9 positions agree with TRBD2. CDR1 is SGHRS, CDR2 YFSETQ, per germline. This CDR3 contains 15 residues. V dropped 1 base and J dropped 8; count of bases not matched to a gene: 7. DNA for the CDR3: TGCGCCAGCAGCTTGCCCTTAGCGGGGGACGATGAGCAGTTCTTC. This translates into CASSLPLAGDDEQFF. Complete variable domain (other parts from reference TRBV5-1 and TRBJ2-1): KAGVTQTPRYLIKTRGQQVTLSCSPISGHRSVSWYQQTPGQGLQFLFEYFSETQRNKGNFPGRFSGRQFSNSRSEMNVSTLELGDSALYLCASSLPLAGDDEQFFGPGTRLTVL.

The gene calls are TRBV21-1 and TRBJ2-1; the table's D call, TRBD2, has no DNA check behind it. TRBV21-1 is annotated as a pseudogene. The CDR3 has 20 amino acids. Here the CDR3 reads CASSPVRLAGSPSSYNEQFF. CDR3 DNA: TGTGCCAGCAGCCCCGTTAGACTAGCGGGGTCACCTAGCTCCTACAATGAGCAGTTCTTC.

The rearrangement uses TRBV27 and TRBJ2-7; TRBD2 aligns across 7 bases. CDR1 MNHEY and CDR2 SMNVEV come from the germline V gene (reference sequence). The V gene end was trimmed by 0 bases and the J gene end by 0 bases; junction bases not matched to a gene: 8. The CDR3 consists of 17 residues. The CDR3 DNA reads TGTGCCAGCAGTTTATCTGCTAGCGGAAGCCTCTCCTACGAGCAGTACTTC. It yields the protein CASSLSASGSLSYEQYF.

Written as DNA, the CDR3 is TGCAGCGCCCCGCGTGGGGCGAGCTCTGAAGCTTTCTTT. Its protein is CSAPRGASSEAFF. The chain has TRBV29-1 and TRBJ1-1, with D tentatively TRBD1 (5 bases). Germline loops: CDR1 SQVTM, CDR2 ANQGSEA. The germline V and J ends were trimmed by 7 bases and 6 bases, with 18 bases remaining between them. There are 13 residues in the CDR3.

The CDR3 DNA reads TGTGCCAGCAGCTTCCGACAGGGCAATTCACCCCTCCACTTT. This gives the protein CASSFRQGNSPLHF. The J gene is TRBJ1-6, the V gene TRBV5-4; 7 nucleotides agree with TRBD1. In germline, CDR1 is SGHNT, CDR2 YYREEE (reference sequence). Germline trimming cut 2 bases from V and 7 bases from J; bases unmatched to any gene: 3. CDR3 length equals 14 residues.

The chain employs TRBV4-1 and TRBJ1-1; D is undetermined. Trimming pared 3 bases from V and 3 bases from J, leaving 5 bases between. The CDR3 contains 12 residues. The germline V gene has CDR1 MGHRA and CDR2 YSYEKL. This CDR3 reads CASSHMDTEAFF. The CDR3 coding sequence is TGCGCCAGCAGCCATATGGACACTGAAGCTTTCTTT.

This chain uses TRBV3-1 (or the pseudogene TRBV3-2) with TRBJ2-7; D is perhaps TRBD1 (5 bases). Looked up from germline, CDR1 is LGHDT and CDR2 is YNNKEL (reference sequence). This CDR3 comprises 15 residues. The V and J ends lost 3 bases and 7 bases respectively, with 19 bases between them. The CDR3 DNA sequence: TGTGCCAGCAGCCAGTATATCTCGACAGTCGGGGAGCAGTACTTC. Encoded protein: CASSQYISTVGEQYF.

V usage is TRBV11-3 and J usage is TRBJ2-7; 10 bases fit TRBD1. J was trimmed by 4 bases and V by 4 bases; bases with no gene match: 4. The CDR3 consists of 14 residues. The V gene's germline CDR1 is SGHNT and CDR2 YENEEA. CDR3: CASSYGQGGYEQYF. The CDR3 region has the DNA TGTGCCAGCAGCTATGGACAGGGGGGTTACGAGCAGTACTTC.

This clone was detected a few times. The gene calls are TRBV19 and TRBJ2-2, with TRBD1 identical over 7 bases. Germline V CDR1 and CDR2: LNHDA, SQIVND (reference sequence). The junction had 11 bases not matched to a gene; V was cut back by 4 bases and J by 6 bases. The CDR3 length is 16 residues. This chain's CDR3 is CASSNRDSGSPGELFF. The CDR3 DNA reads TGTGCCAGTAGTAACCGGGACAGTGGGTCTCCCGGGGAGCTGTTTTTT.

J is TRBJ1-1 and V is TRBV7-3; D unclear. V dropped 0 bases and J dropped 1 base, with 6 bases sitting between them. The CDR3 has 14 amino acids. Germline assignment: CDR1 SGHTA and CDR2 FQGTGA. CDR3 amino acids: CASSLTGANTEAFF. The DNA of the CDR3 is TGTGCCAGCAGCTTAACTGGAGCGAACACTGAAGCTTTCTTT.

The chain is built from TRBV5-1 and TRBJ2-3; maybe TRBD2 (6 bases). V shed 6 bases and J shed 4 bases, with 12 bases lying between them. CDR3 length: 13 amino acids. CDR1 is SGHRS and CDR2 is YFSETQ in the germline V gene. CDR3 coding DNA: TGCGCCAGCAAGACTAGTTCGTCAGATACGCAGTATTTT. This sequence encodes CASKTSSSDTQYF. Together with reference TRBV5-1 and TRBJ2-3, the CDR3 gives the full variable domain: KAGVTQTPRYLIKTRGQQVTLSCSPISGHRSVSWYQQTPGQGLQFLFEYFSETQRNKGNFPGRFSGRQFSNSRSEMNVSTLELGDSALYLCASKTSSSDTQYFGPGTRLTVL.

The chain recombines TRBV3-1 (or the pseudogene TRBV3-2) with TRBJ2-2; D is uncertain. CDR3 length: 12 amino acids. Germline loops: CDR1 LGHDT, CDR2 YNNKEL (reference sequence). Trimming left V 3 bases short and J 6 bases short, with 5 bases between. CDR3 nucleotides: TGTGCCAGCAGCCAGGTGGCCGGGGAGCTGTTTTTT. It specifies CASSQVAGELFF.

The genes are TRBV6-1 and TRBJ1-1; 9 bases are shared with TRBD1. V trimming: 0 bases; J trimming: 4 bases; junction bases outside the gene matches: 6. The germline V gene has CDR1 MNHNS and CDR2 SASEGT. This CDR3 contains 16 residues. The CDR3 sequence: CASSEANLGQGTEAFF. As DNA, the CDR3 is TGTGCCAGCAGTGAAGCGAATTTGGGACAGGGCACTGAAGCTTTCTTT.

This chain joins TRBV9 and TRBJ1-1, with D perhaps matching TRBD1 (6 bases). The CDR3 loop spans 15 amino acids. Germline V gene lookup returns CDR1 SGDLS and CDR2 YYNGEE. Trimming took off 3 bases at V and 0 bases at J, with 12 bases between the two ends. CDR3 protein: CASSGGALMNTEAFF. CDR3 bases: TGTGCCAGCAGCGGGGGGGCCCTCATGAACACTGAAGCTTTCTTT.

This chain joins TRBV28 and TRBJ2-7; 9 bases are a match to TRBD1. The V gene's germline CDR1 is MDHEN and CDR2 SYDVKM. V lost 2 bases to trimming and J lost 1 base; unmatched junction nucleotides: 12. This CDR3 contains 18 residues. CDR3 protein: CASSLTLQGARLSYEQYF. The DNA for the CDR3 is TGTGCCAGCAGTTTAACTTTACAGGGGGCCCGTCTTTCCTACGAGCAGTACTTC.

V is TRBV15 and J is TRBJ1-1, with D unclear. CDR1 and CDR2 (germline): LNHNV, YYDKDF (reference sequence). This CDR3 is 14 amino acids long. V was pared by 0 bases and J by 5 bases, with 10 bases between. The CDR3 DNA reads as TGTGCCACCAGCAGAGATAGGAGCGGAACTGAAGCTTTCTTT. Translated: CATSRDRSGTEAFF.

This chain joins TRBV15 and TRBJ1-6, with D unclear. The CDR3 is made up of 15 amino acids. Looked up from germline, CDR1 is LNHNV and CDR2 is YYDKDF (reference sequence). The ends were cut back, 1 base at V and 7 bases at J, with 11 bases in the middle. The CDR3 bases are TGTGCCACCAGCAGAGCGGGAGAAAGGAATTCACCCCTCCACTTT. Its translation: CATSRAGERNSPLHF.

This clone was detected a few times. The rearrangement uses TRBV4-1 and TRBJ2-3; 9 bases agree with TRBD2. CDR1 and CDR2 (germline): MGHRA, YSYEKL. Trimming cost V 3 bases and J 2 bases; bases outside gene matches: 6. The CDR3 runs to 16 residues. The CDR3 DNA is TGCGCCAGCAGCCAGAGAGCGGGGGGTATCACAGATACGCAGTATTTT. Encoded protein: CASSQRAGGITDTQYF.

The gene calls are TRBV4-1 and TRBJ1-1; 7 nucleotides match TRBD1. This CDR3 is 15 amino acids long. The V gene's germline CDR1 is MGHRA and CDR2 YSYEKL. The ends lost 0 bases at V and 8 bases at J; junction bases unmatched: 9. CDR3 nucleotide sequence: TGCGCCAGCAGCCAAGAAGACAGACAGGGTCTAGAAGCTTTCTTT. Translation gives CASSQEDRQGLEAFF.